One and the same sample provided the 12 T cell receptor beta chains below, sequenced in a study of T cells in Graves' hyperthyroidism and ophthalmopathy. The investigators amplified TCR beta CDR3 regions from RNA transcripts. The primer set for the first-round RT-PCR of the TCR CDR3 was HTBI. Using its own MiXCR run on the multiplex PCR reads, TCRdb lists one record per CDR3 protein. The table records about 58,000 distinct CDR3 sequences, roughly 52% of them present only once. The sample was blood. Receptors were obtained from a woman aged 30 to 39 with Graves' ophthalmopathy.

This clonotype was seen repeatedly, ten times or more. The rearrangement joins TRBV6-1 to TRBJ1-6; D may be TRBD1 (5 bases). The V end was cut by 6 bases, the J end by 4 bases, with 13 bases between. The CDR3 is 15 residues long. Germline CDR1 is MNHNS and CDR2 is SASEGT. The CDR3 reads CASSSTGRYNSPLHF. CDR3 coding DNA: TGTGCCAGCAGCTCTACGGGACGGTATAATTCACCCCTCCACTTT.

This chain connects TRBV9 to TRBJ2-1; D is tentatively TRBD1 or TRBD2 (5 bases each). The V and J ends lost 0 bases and 1 base respectively, with 11 bases between them. The germline CDR1 and CDR2 sequences are SGDLS and YYNGEE. The CDR3 has 16 amino acids. This CDR3 is CASSVGLGRSYNEQFF. DNA of the CDR3: TGTGCCAGCAGCGTAGGTCTGGGACGGTCCTACAATGAGCAGTTCTTC.

This clonotype was picked up one time. The chain's CDR3 is CATEGDPDTQYF. The CDR3 nucleotides are TGTGCCACCGAGGGGGACCCAGATACGCAGTATTTT. V and J are TRBV6-5 and TRBJ2-3; TRBD1 might be the D (6 bases). V lost 10 bases to trimming and J lost 4 bases, with 12 bases between them. Germline V gene sequence: CDR1 MNHEY, CDR2 SVGAGI. The CDR3 totals 12 residues.

This clonotype was counted between two and nine times. The chain links TRBV28 to TRBJ1-5; the D gene is possibly TRBD1 (6 bases). Germline CDR1 is MDHEN and CDR2 is SYDVKM. Trimming pared 5 bases from V and 5 bases from J, leaving 22 bases between. This CDR3 comprises 17 residues. CDR3 nucleotides: TGTGCCAGCAGTCCCGTCGGGGGGCTAAGGTCTTATCAGCCCCAGCATTTT. It specifies CASSPVGGLRSYQPQHF.

The chain has TRBV2 and TRBJ1-2; TRBD1 matches 7 bases. Germline CDR1 SNHLY, CDR2 FYNNEI. The CDR3 is made up of 15 amino acids. Losses at the gene ends were 5 bases for V and 6 bases for J; bases not matched to a gene: 12. The CDR3 DNA reads as TGTGCCAGCAGTCCTTCACAGGGGAGGTACGATGGCTACACCTTC. Translating gives CASSPSQGRYDGYTF.

With regard to this clonotype: Possible read error: a much larger clone is one base away. The chain uses TRBV18 and TRBJ2-1; D call uncertain. Germline V gene sequence: CDR1 KGHSH, CDR2 LQKENI. The CDR3 has 14 amino acids. CDR3 in amino acids: CASSPQRSYNGQFF. The CDR3 coding sequence is TGTGCCAGCTCGCCCCAGCGCTCCTACAATGGGCAGTTCTTC.

This clonotype appeared many times. This rearrangement joins TRBV6-5 to TRBJ1-4; D is ambiguous. The CDR3 has 19 residues. The V gene lost 0 bases and the J gene lost 8 bases, with 25 bases spanning the gap. CDR1 and CDR2 (germline): MNHEY, SVGAGI. The CDR3 bases are TGTGCCAGCAGTTACTCGGGCCCCTCTCGGGCTCTACTGGGGGAAAAACTGTTTTTT. Residues: CASSYSGPSRALLGEKLFF.

This clonotype showed up many times. This chain links TRBV19 with TRBJ2-2; D is uncertain. Germline-derived CDR1 and CDR2 are LNHDA and SQIVND (reference sequence). The CDR3 extends over 11 amino acids. V was shortened by 7 bases and J by 4 bases, with 4 bases between the two germline ends. The CDR3 DNA follows: TGTGCCAGTACTATCACCGGGGAGCTGTTTTTT. Translated, it gives CASTITGELFF.

This chain uses TRBV20-1 with TRBJ1-1, with TRBD1 matching 9 bases. Losses at the gene ends were 6 bases for V and 10 bases for J; bases not matched to a gene: 24. The CDR3 length is 17 residues. Germline CDR1 and CDR2: DFQATT and SNEGSKA (reference sequence). The CDR3 here is CSAGISGRNRGRMVAFF. CDR3 in DNA: TGCAGTGCAGGAATTAGCGGGAGGAACAGGGGGCGCATGGTAGCTTTCTTT.

The chain uses TRBV3-1 and TRBJ2-3; 12 nucleotides align to TRBD2. The germline V gene has CDR1 LGHDT and CDR2 YNNKEL (reference sequence). The CDR3 is 15 residues long. V lost 8 bases to trimming and J lost 3 bases; unmatched junction nucleotides: 6. CDR3 DNA: TGTGCCAGCGCGACTAGCGGGAGTGGGACAGATACGCAGTATTTT. Translated: CASATSGSGTDTQYF.

This clonotype was seen ten or more times. The chain is built from TRBV5-1 and TRBJ2-3; no definite D call. The CDR3 is made up of 15 amino acids. Germline CDR1 is SGHRS and CDR2 is YFSETQ. Trimming cost V 1 base and J 2 bases, with 11 bases left between them. For the CDR3, the DNA is TGCGCCAGCAGCTTGTCTGGCCTCGCCACAGATACGCAGTATTTT. It codes for CASSLSGLATDTQYF. Based on the CDR3 plus reference TRBV5-1 and TRBJ2-3, the full variable domain is KAGVTQTPRYLIKTRGQQVTLSCSPISGHRSVSWYQQTPGQGLQFLFEYFSETQRNKGNFPGRFSGRQFSNSRSEMNVSTLELGDSALYLCASSLSGLATDTQYFGPGTRLTVL.

In this sample, this clonotype turned up many times. The V call is TRBV6-6, the J call TRBJ1-5; tentative D call: TRBD1 (6 bases). This CDR3 spans 17 amino acids. Germline V lookup: CDR1 MNHNY, CDR2 SVGAGI (reference sequence). The V end lost 0 bases, the J end lost 2 bases, and 14 bases lay between the germline ends. CDR3 in amino acids: CASSYSRGAGGNQPQHF. The CDR3 DNA reads TGTGCCAGCAGTTACTCGAGGGGGGCAGGGGGCAATCAGCCCCAGCATTTT.